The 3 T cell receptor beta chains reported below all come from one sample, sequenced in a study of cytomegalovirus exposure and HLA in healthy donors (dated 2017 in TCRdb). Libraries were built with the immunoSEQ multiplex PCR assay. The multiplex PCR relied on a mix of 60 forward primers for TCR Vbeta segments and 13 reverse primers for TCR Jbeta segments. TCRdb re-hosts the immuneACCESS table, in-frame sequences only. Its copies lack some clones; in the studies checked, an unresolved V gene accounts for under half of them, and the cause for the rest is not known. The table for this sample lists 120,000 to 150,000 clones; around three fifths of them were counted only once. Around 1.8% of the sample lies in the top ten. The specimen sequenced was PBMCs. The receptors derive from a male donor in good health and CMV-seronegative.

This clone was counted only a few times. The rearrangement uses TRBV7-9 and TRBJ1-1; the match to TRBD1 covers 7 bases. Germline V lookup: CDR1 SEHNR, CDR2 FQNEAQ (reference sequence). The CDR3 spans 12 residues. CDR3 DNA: TGTGCTGTCGACAGGGCCAGCACTGAAGCTTTCTTT. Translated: CAVDRASTEAFF.

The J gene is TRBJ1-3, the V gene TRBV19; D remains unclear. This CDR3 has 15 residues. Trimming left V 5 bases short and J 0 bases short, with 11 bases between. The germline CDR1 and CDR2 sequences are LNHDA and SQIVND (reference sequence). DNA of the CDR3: TGTGCCAGTAGTGCCCTACAGTTCTCTGGAAACACCATATATTTT. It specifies CASSALQFSGNTIYF.

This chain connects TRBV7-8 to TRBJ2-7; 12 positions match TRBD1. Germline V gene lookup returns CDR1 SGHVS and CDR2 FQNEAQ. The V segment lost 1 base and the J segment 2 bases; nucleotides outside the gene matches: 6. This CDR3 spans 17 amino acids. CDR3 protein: CASSLVVGTGGTYEQYF. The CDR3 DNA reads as TGTGCCAGCAGCTTAGTTGTCGGGACAGGGGGCACCTACGAGCAGTACTTC.